This TCR beta chain was identified in a study of cytomegalovirus exposure and HLA in healthy donors (TCRdb year 2017). Some background on the complete study: According to a later analysis, one platform produced both the roughly 120 validation repertoires and the 666 repertoires of the first cohort. The study aimed to test whether signatures of past pathogen exposure could be identified by cataloging public T cell receptors. In addition to the first cohort of several hundred subjects, a separate validation cohort of around 110 different subjects was used. To predict cytomegalovirus infection status, the study combined high-throughput TCR immunosequencing, statistical association of individual TCRs with disease status, and machine learning. The paper's findings and limits, for the study overall: The authors suggested that the approach could potentially be extended to other disease states and immunological phenotypes. Most TCR sequences were observed very rarely across donors, whereas some public TCRs were present in many individuals. A later analysis found that TCRs clustered in the first cohort also tended to co-occur in the 100 to 150 validation repertoires, with about 94% of cluster scores above 0. The study listed 164 TCR beta chains as associated with cytomegalovirus. In vitro tests confirmed that a few of the cytomegalovirus-associated TCR beta chains recognize cytomegalovirus antigens. In both the original and validation cohorts, the classifier was reported to diagnose cytomegalovirus status with high specificity and sensitivity. All 120 or so repertoires were used to score co-occurrence in the validation cohort in a later analysis, because that analysis had no HLA typing for the cohort.

This clone was picked up one time. This clone's antigen is unknown. Per-nucleotide qualities are absent, and no much larger clonotype sits a single base away. Donors formed part of the validation cohort, which comprised 120 subjects and was distinct from the first cohort of several hundred subjects. The CDR3 measures 14 amino acids from cysteine to phenylalanine. Of the read, only the CDR3 DNA is kept; its 42 bases are in frame from base 1. From a lookup of the germline V gene (reference sequence), CDR1 and CDR2 are SEHNR and FQNEAQ. V drops 1 base and J drops 4 bases, leaving 7 bases in between. The method was the immunoSEQ multiplex PCR assay. Processing in the source paper ran as follows. A statistical classification framework was developed to diagnose cytomegalovirus status using the catalog of TCR beta chain sequences. This immuneACCESS table, as held by TCRdb, lists in-frame sequences with V and J called but not all clones. Of the missing ones, under half trace to an unresolved V gene in checked studies; the others have no known cause. V, J and clone size derive from that table, while D and trimming were established from the DNA sequence. Present in this sample are some 270,000 clones, about 86% of which were seen just once. Less than 1.2% of the sample goes to the ten largest clones.

The TCR originated in a woman aged 18 to 35 in good health and CMV-seronegative. Rearrangement joined TRBV7-9 to TRBJ1-4; the best D guess is TRBD1, with 5 bases matching. The material sequenced was PBMCs. In nucleotides, the sequence is TGTGCCAGCAGCTTAGGACAGAGTAATGAAAAACTGTTTTTT. It encodes CASSLGQSNEKLFF.